This record looks at one T cell receptor beta chain sequence and its context. Its antigen is as yet unknown. An end of the junction does not agree with germline; a read error may underlie this. Naive CD8 cells were CD45RO-negative, positively selected for CCR7, excluding terminally differentiated effector memory CD45RA+ cells. Assay: immunoSEQ multiplex PCR; the TCRdb copy retains only in-frame clones and omits some. The sample includes about 2 million clones, about 95% of them seen just once. CDR3 size: 12 residues. The germline V gene encodes CDR1 MNHEY and CDR2 SVGAGI. The source of the sample is a study of shared clonotypes between healthy human individuals. Overall study findings and caveats: Larger estimated richness was generally seen in naive subsets than in memory subsets. It was only blood that was sampled, and tissue repertoires likely differ.

The chain is built from TRBV6-5 and TRBJ1-2, with D tentatively TRBD1 (5 bases). The TCR sequence derives from a man younger than 35 in good health. The source material was naive CD8+ T cells sorted from blood. This chain's CDR3 is CASRYGGDGYTF. The DNA for the CDR3 is TGTGCCAGCCGTTATGGGGGAGATGGCTACACCTTC.